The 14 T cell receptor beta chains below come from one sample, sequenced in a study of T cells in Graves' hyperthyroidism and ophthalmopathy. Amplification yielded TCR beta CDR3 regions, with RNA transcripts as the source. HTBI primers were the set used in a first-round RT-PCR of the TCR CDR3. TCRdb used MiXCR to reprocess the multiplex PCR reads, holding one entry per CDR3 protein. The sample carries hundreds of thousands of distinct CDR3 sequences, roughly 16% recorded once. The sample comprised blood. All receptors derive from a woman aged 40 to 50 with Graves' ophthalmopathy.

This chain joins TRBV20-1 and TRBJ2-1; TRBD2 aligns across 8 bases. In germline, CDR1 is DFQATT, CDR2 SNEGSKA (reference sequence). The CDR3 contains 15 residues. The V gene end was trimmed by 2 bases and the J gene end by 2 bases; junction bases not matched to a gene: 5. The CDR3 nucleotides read TGCAGTGCTAGACCAGCGGGAGTAACCTACAATGAGCAGTTCTTC. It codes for CSARPAGVTYNEQFF.

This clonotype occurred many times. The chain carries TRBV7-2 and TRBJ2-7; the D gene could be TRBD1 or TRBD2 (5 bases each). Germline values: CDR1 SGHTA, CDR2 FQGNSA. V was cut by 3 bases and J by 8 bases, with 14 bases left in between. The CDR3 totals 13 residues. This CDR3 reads CASSLPGRSKQYF. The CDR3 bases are TGTGCCAGCAGCTTGCCGGGACGATCGAAGCAGTACTTC.

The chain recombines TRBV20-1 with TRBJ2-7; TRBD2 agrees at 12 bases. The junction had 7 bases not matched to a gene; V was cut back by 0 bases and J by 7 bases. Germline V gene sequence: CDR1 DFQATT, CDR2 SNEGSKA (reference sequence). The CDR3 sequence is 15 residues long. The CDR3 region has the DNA TGCAGTGCTAGAGATCAGACTAGCGGGAGACATGAGCAGTACTTC. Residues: CSARDQTSGRHEQYF.

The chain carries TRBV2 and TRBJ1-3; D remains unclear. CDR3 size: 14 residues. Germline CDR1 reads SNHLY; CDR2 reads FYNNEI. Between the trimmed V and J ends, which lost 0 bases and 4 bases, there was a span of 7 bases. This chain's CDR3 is CASSEAGPGNTIYF. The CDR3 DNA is TGTGCCAGCAGTGAAGCGGGTCCAGGAAACACCATATATTTT. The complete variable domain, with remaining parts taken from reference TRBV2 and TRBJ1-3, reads EPEVTQTPSHQVTQMGQEVILRCVPISNHLYFYWYRQILGQKVEFLVSFYNNEISEKSEIFDDQFSVERPDGSNFTLKIRSTKLEDSAMYFCASSEAGPGNTIYFGEGSWLTVV.

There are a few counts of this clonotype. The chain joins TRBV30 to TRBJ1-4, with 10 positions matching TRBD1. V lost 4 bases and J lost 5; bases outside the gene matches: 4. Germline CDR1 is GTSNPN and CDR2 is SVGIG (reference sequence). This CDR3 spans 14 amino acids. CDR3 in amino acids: CAWMPGQGNEKLFF. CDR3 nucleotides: TGTGCCTGGATGCCGGGACAGGGGAATGAAAAACTGTTTTTT.

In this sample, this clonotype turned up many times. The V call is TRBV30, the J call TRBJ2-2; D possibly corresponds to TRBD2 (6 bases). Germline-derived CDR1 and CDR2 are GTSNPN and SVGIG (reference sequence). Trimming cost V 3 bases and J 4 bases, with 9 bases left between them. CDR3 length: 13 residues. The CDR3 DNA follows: TGTGCCTGGAGCTGGGGGGTCACCGGGGAGCTGTTTTTT. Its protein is CAWSWGVTGELFF. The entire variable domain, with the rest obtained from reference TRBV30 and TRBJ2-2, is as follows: SQTIHQWPATLVQPVGSPLSLECTVEGTSNPNLYWYRQAAGRGLQLLFYSVGIGQISSEVPQNLSASRPQDRQFILSSKKLLLSDSGFYLCAWSWGVTGELFFGEGSRLTVL.

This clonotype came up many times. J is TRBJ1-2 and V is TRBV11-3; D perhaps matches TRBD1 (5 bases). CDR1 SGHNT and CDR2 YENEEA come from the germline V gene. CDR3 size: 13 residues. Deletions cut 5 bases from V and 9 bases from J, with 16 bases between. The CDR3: CASSRQRGSCYTF. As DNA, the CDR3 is TGTGCCAGCAGCCGCCAGCGGGGGAGCTGCTACACCTTC. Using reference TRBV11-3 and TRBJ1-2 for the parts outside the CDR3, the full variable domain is EAGVVQSPRYKIIEKKQPVAFWCNPISGHNTLYWYLQNLGQGPELLIRYENEEAVDDSQLPKDRFSAERLKGVDSTLKIQPAELGDSAVYLCASSRQRGSCYTFGSGTRLTVV.

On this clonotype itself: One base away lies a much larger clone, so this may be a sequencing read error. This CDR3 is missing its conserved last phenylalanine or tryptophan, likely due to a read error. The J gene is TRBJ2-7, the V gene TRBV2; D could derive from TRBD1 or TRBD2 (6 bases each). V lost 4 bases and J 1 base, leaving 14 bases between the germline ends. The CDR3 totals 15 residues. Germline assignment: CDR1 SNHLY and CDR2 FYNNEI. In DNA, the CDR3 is TGTGCCAGCAGTGTCCGAGGGGGGAGATCCTACGAGCAGTACTCC. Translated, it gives CASSVRGGRSYEQYS.

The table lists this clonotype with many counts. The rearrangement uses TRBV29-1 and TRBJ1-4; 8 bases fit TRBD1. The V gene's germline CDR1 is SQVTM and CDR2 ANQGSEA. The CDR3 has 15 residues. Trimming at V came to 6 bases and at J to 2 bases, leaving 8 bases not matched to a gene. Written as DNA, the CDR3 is TGCAGCGTGGGGAGGACAGGGAAGACTAATGAAAAACTGTTTTTT. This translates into CSVGRTGKTNEKLFF. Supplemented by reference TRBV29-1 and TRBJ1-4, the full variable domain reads SAVISQKPSRDICQRGTSLTIQCQVDSQVTMMFWYRQQPGQSLTLIATANQGSEATYESGFVIDKFPISRPNLTFSTLTVSNMSPEDSSIYLCSVGRTGKTNEKLFFGSGTQLSVL.

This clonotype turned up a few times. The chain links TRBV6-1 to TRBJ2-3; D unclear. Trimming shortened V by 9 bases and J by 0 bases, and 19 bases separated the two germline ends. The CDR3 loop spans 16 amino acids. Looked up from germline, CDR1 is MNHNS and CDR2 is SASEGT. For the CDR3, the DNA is TGTGCCAGTACCTCCTTGTCCATTCTAAGCACAGATACGCAGTATTTT. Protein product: CASTSLSILSTDTQYF.

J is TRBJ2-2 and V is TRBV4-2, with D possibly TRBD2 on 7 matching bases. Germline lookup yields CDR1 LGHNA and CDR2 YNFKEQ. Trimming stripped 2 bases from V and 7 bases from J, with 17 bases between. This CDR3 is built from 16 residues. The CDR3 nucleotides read TGTGCCAGCAGCCAATATGTGGGGGGGCGCGACGGGGAGCTGTTTTTT. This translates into CASSQYVGGRDGELFF.

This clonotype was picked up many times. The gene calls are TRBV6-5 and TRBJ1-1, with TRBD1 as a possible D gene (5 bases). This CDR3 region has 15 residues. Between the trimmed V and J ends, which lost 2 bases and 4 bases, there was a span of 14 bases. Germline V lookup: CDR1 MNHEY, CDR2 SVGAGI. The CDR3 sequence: CASSYEDGGATEAFF. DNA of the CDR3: TGTGCCAGCAGTTACGAAGATGGGGGTGCCACTGAAGCTTTCTTT.

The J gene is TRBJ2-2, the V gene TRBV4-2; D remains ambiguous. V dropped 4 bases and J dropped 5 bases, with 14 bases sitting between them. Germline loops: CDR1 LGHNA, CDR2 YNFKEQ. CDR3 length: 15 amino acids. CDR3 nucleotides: TGTGCCAGCAGCCCCCTAAACCTGGCGACCGGGGAGCTGTTTTTT. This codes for CASSPLNLATGELFF.

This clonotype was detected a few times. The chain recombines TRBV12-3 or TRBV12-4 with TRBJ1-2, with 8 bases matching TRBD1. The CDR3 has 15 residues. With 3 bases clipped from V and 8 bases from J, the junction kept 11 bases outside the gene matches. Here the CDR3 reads CASSFSGTGHGGYTF. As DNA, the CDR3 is TGTGCCAGCAGTTTTTCCGGGACAGGCCACGGCGGCTACACCTTC.